This T cell receptor beta chain was observed in a study of response to subunit inactivated influenza vaccine listed by TCRdb under 2018. In the study overall: The study used deep quantitative T cell receptor repertoire profiling to track responses to a trivalent subunit inactivated influenza vaccine.

The library was generated by RT-PCR. The run used an Illumina HiSeq 2500. TCRdb reprocessing: public reads trimmed at Q25 with fastp, clones called with MiXCR, in-frame beta chains kept. CDR3 protein sequences are deduplicated, and each keeps its most common genes and DNA. This sample holds approximately 520,000 distinct CDR3 sequences; approximately 24% were observed only once. Over 1.5% of the sample comes from the top ten. V lost 1 base and J lost 8 bases, and the count of bases not matched to a germline gene is 5. Taken from the germline V gene (reference sequence), the CDR1 and CDR2 loops are DFQATT and SNEGSKA. The CDR3 has 13 amino acids, counting the end cysteine and phenylalanine. Of the read, only the CDR3 DNA is kept; its 39 bases are in frame from base 1. Beyond this particular receptor, the publication reports: The authors proposed that each seasonal influenza vaccination may bring in only a limited number of new T cells.

Of note for this clonotype: Its antigen target is currently unknown. No qualities accompany the bases; no much larger clone lies one base away.

The sample consisted of CD4+ T cells sorted from PBMCs, taken roughly 5 days after vaccination. The origin of this receptor is a man in his fifties who received an inactivated influenza vaccine. Donor details come from another sample of the same person, matched by shared clones. The V and J genes are TRBV20-1 and TRBJ2-4; TRBD1 agrees with 7 junctional bases. For the CDR3, the sequence is CSARATGRDIQYF. The base sequence is TGCAGTGCTAGAGCGACAGGGCGGGACATTCAGTACTTC.